This is a list of T cell receptor beta chains from one sample in a study of blood T cell repertoires in COVID-19. Measured with immunoSEQ multiplex PCR; TCRdb has only the in-frame clones, and not every one. The sample contains fewer than 150,000 clones, around 84% of which appear only once. Material for sequencing was peripheral blood. The receptors shown here come from a human donor in a cohort sampled during active COVID-19. Both conserved end residues are part of each CDR3. Fields, in order: V gene, D gene, clone size, J gene, CDR3 protein, CDR3 DNA. The D gene is left open where the match is weak. Some rows mark clone size as missing; the rest say once, few, many or name a class of expanded clone.

TRBV10-3,TRBD2,few,TRBJ2-2,CAISQNQAGGSNTGELFF,TGTGCCATCAGTCAAAACCAAGCGGGGGGATCGAACACCGGGGAGCTGTTTTTT
TRBV28,.,.,TRBJ1-3,CASSPGGVSTIYF,TGTGCCAGCAGTCCCGGGGGTGTCTCCACCATATATTTT
TRBV6-1,.,.,TRBJ2-2,CASSETGGNTGELFF,TGTGCCAGCAGTGAGACAGGCGGGAACACCGGGGAGCTGTTTTTT
TRBV28,.,.,TRBJ2-7,CATHSGYRYEQYF,TGTGCCACGCATAGCGGCTACCGTTACGAGCAGTACTTC
TRBV5-1,TRBD2,.,TRBJ2-2,CASSPGLATGELFF,TGCGCCAGCAGCCCGGGACTAGCCACCGGGGAGCTGTTTTTT
TRBV7-2,TRBD2,.,TRBJ2-7,CASTQRAGTLNEQYF,TGTGCCAGCACCCAAAGAGCGGGGACGCTTAACGAGCAGTACTTC
TRBV7-2,TRBD2,.,TRBJ2-1,CASSLDTSGVFSQFF,TGTGCCAGCAGCTTAGATACCAGCGGGGTCTTCTCGCAGTTCTTC
TRBV19,.,.,TRBJ1-4,CASSRTAVANEKLFF,TGTGCCAGTAGTAGGACAGCAGTCGCTAATGAAAAACTGTTTTTT
TRBV5-1,.,few,TRBJ1-4,CASSSDGLPNEKLFF,TGCGCCAGCAGCTCGGACGGACTTCCGAATGAAAAACTGTTTTTT
TRBV30,.,.,TRBJ2-3,CAWSVPGLDTQYF,TGTGCCTGGAGTGTCCCGGGACTAGATACGCAGTATTTT
TRBV9,TRBD1,.,TRBJ2-1,CASSVGPSTGGGVDEQFF,TGTGCCAGCAGCGTAGGACCCTCCACAGGGGGAGGCGTGGATGAGCAGTTCTTC
TRBV15,TRBD1,.,TRBJ1-4,CATSRDRTGVKTNEKLFF,TGTGCCACCAGCAGAGATCGAACAGGGGTAAAGACTAATGAAAAACTGTTTTTT
TRBV2,.,.,TRBJ2-3,CASSAADTQYF,TGTGCCAGCAGTGCGGCAGATACGCAGTATTTT
TRBV7-2,.,few,TRBJ1-2,CASSAAAGSYGYTF,TGTGCCAGCAGCGCCGCAGCAGGGTCCTATGGCTACACCTTC
TRBV6-5,TRBD1,.,TRBJ1-2,CASSRTGFGYTF,TGTGCCAGCAGCAGGACAGGGTTTGGCTACACCTTC
TRBV28,TRBD1,.,TRBJ2-7,CASSLLGTGGEQYF,TGTGCCAGCAGTTTATTAGGGACAGGGGGGGAGCAGTACTTC
TRBV3-1/TRBV3-2,TRBD1,.,TRBJ1-2,CASSQVGQAVRYGYTF,TGTGCCAGCAGCCAAGTGGGACAGGCAGTCCGCTATGGCTACACCTTC
TRBV5-1,.,.,TRBJ2-1,CASSLLGRYNEQFF,TGCGCCAGCAGCTTACTAGGCAGGTACAATGAGCAGTTCTTC
TRBV10-3,TRBD2,.,TRBJ2-7,CAISDGGGNSYEQYF,TGTGCCATCAGTGACGGCGGGGGGAACTCCTACGAGCAGTACTTC
TRBV4-2,.,.,TRBJ2-1,CASSQDPGVRGYNEQFF,TGTGCCAGCAGCCAAGATCCGGGGGTACGCGGCTACAATGAGCAGTTCTTC
TRBV9,TRBD2,few,TRBJ2-3,CASSLGGADTQYF,TGTGCCAGCAGCCTGGGGGGGGCAGATACGCAGTATTTT
TRBV29-1,.,once,TRBJ1-1,CSVEPDGTGGFF,TGCAGCGTTGAACCAGACGGGACGGGGGGTTTCTTT
TRBV2,.,.,TRBJ1-2,CASSLLRDTNYGYTF,TGTGCCAGCAGTCTTCTTCGGGACACCAACTATGGCTACACCTTC
TRBV27,.,.,TRBJ1-5,CASSFRRTNQPQHF,TGTGCCAGCAGTTTTAGGCGGACTAATCAGCCCCAGCATTTT
TRBV6-5,.,.,TRBJ1-3,CASSSPRGGNTIYF,TGTGCCAGCAGTTCCCCTCGGGGGGGAAACACCATATATTTT
TRBV10-3,.,few,TRBJ1-4,CAISETATNEKLFF,TGTGCCATCAGTGAAACAGCAACTAATGAAAAACTGTTTTTT
TRBV19,.,.,TRBJ1-5,CASRLQGLSNQPQHF,TGTGCCAGTAGGCTACAGGGTTTAAGCAATCAGCCCCAGCATTTT
TRBV19,.,.,TRBJ1-2,CASSAGQDYGYTF,TGTGCCAGTAGTGCAGGGCAGGACTATGGCTACACCTTC
TRBV6-2/TRBV6-3,TRBD2,.,TRBJ2-3,CASSYRTRVADTQYF,TGTGCCAGCAGTTACCGGACTAGAGTTGCAGATACGCAGTATTTT
TRBV6-1,TRBD1,.,TRBJ1-1,CASSERGGQGFNAEAFF,TGTGCCAGCAGTGAAAGAGGAGGACAGGGATTTAACGCTGAAGCTTTCTTT
TRBV5-6,.,.,TRBJ1-5,CASSLYGSERQPQHF,TGTGCCAGCAGCTTGTACGGGAGTGAAAGGCAGCCCCAGCATTTT
TRBV19,.,.,TRBJ1-2,CASSTTFIGYTF,TGTGCCAGTAGTACGACTTTTATTGGCTACACCTTC
TRBV25-1,.,.,TRBJ1-2,CASQNRDIDGYTF,TGTGCCAGCCAAAACCGGGACATAGATGGCTACACCTTC
TRBV20-1,.,.,TRBJ1-2,CSAPGLYGYTF,TGCAGTGCCCCTGGGCTCTATGGCTACACCTTC
TRBV6-5,.,.,TRBJ2-1,CASSYADNEQFF,TGTGCCAGCAGTTACGCGGACAATGAGCAGTTCTTC
TRBV7-2,TRBD2,.,TRBJ2-1,CASSYPVTSGFSSYNEQFF,TGTGCCAGCAGCTACCCCGTGACTAGCGGCTTTAGCTCCTACAATGAGCAGTTCTTC
TRBV27,TRBD1,many,TRBJ2-1,CASSNRQGYNEQFF,TGTGCCAGCAGTAATCGACAGGGCTACAATGAGCAGTTCTTC
TRBV3-1/TRBV3-2,.,.,TRBJ1-2,CASSPRDTKNYGYTF,TGTGCCAGCAGCCCCCGGGACACCAAAAACTATGGCTACACCTTC
TRBV7-4,TRBD1,.,TRBJ2-7,CASSSTGAHDRGIPYEQYF,TGTGCCAGCAGCTCCACGGGGGCCCACGACAGGGGGATACCATACGAGCAGTACTTC
TRBV10-2,.,.,TRBJ1-2,CASSESPRGYTF,TGCGCCAGCAGTGAGAGCCCCCGGGGCTACACCTTC
TRBV7-3,TRBD1,once,TRBJ2-1,CASSLTGPGTGKEQFF,TGTGCCAGCAGCTTAACGGGGCCCGGGACAGGTAAAGAGCAGTTCTTC